This TCR beta chain was retrieved from a study of T cell repertoires and Cas9 in healthy adults. Study at large: Multi-effector potency, cytotoxicity and lineage were assessed in SpCas9-reactive CD4 and CD8 T cells.

Turning to this clone: Its antigen is not identified.

Per germline, CDR1 LGHNA and CDR2 YNFKEQ. The length of the CDR3 is 13 residues. Trimming removed 6 bases at V and 8 bases at J, with 13 bases between. Findings and caveats of the study: In vitro, SpCas9-reactive Tregs were reported to curb effector T cell proliferation and function.

TCRdb's copy holds only in-frame clones and misses some; the assay was immunoSEQ multiplex PCR. Of approximately 21,000 clones listed, about nine tenths are singletons. Specimen: CD4+ effector T cells (CD127+, CD25-, CD137-, CD154-) from PBMCs; culture status not recorded. This receptor was obtained from a human donor in good health. The chain couples TRBV4-2 to TRBJ1-4; possibly TRBD1 for D (5 bases). The CDR3 is CASRGVGGEKLFF. CDR3 coding DNA: TGTGCCAGCAGGGGCGTCGGGGGAGAAAAACTGTTTTTT.